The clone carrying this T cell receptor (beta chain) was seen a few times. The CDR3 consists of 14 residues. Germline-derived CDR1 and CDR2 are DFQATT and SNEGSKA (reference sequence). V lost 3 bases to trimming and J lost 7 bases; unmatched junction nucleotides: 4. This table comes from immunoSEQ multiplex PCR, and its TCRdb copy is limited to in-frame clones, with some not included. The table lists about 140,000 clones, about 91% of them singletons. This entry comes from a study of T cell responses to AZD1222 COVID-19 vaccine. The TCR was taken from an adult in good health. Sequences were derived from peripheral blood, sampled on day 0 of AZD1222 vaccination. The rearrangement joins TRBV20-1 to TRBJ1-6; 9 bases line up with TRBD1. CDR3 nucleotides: TGCAGTGCTAGTAAGGGGACAGGGAATTCACCCCTCCACTTT. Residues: CSASKGTGNSPLHF.